Listed below are T cell receptor beta chains from one sample, sequenced in a study of identical twins. Each CDR3 protein is one row after TCRdb ran MiXCR on the 5' RACE reads. Of approximately 600,000 distinct CDR3 sequences listed, 9.5% to 10% were seen once; the top ten hold under 3%. These data were also reused for a study on yellow fever vaccine responses in identical twins.

Sequencing used PBMCs. Receptors originate from a woman younger than 30 in good health. The conserved cysteine and the conserved F or W are not part of the CDR3 here. The order of the fields is J gene, V gene, CDR3 protein.

TRBJ1-1	TRBV25-1	ASVGGRGLGTEAF
TRBJ1-4	TRBV4-2	ASSQGEGTVKLF
TRBJ2-7	TRBV7-9	ASRSDRTEQY
TRBJ1-6	TRBV6-1	ASMNRGNSPLH
TRBJ2-2	TRBV18	ASSPVGQTTGELF
TRBJ2-6	TRBV7-2	ASSETGGSGANVLT
TRBJ2-1	TRBV30	AWSRLAGEQF
TRBJ2-3	TRBV4-3	ASSQDSGPTDTQY
TRBJ2-1	TRBV5-1	ASSSMRGFEQF
TRBJ2-7	TRBV24-1	ATSDRDTGPTLSYEQY
TRBJ2-7	TRBV7-2	ASSLGLRYPGGQY
TRBJ2-7	TRBV5-1	ASSPSDRELEQY
TRBJ2-5	TRBV7-9	ASSFPRDNQETQY
TRBJ2-7	TRBV6-4	ASSIPEDRVQKSNIEYSYEQY
TRBJ2-7	TRBV20-1	SARRTASYVQY
TRBJ2-1	TRBV4-3	ASSRGTGAGGYNEQF
TRBJ2-2	TRBV12-3/TRBV12-4	ASRGLAPPTGELF
TRBJ2-2	TRBV11-2	ASSDGTGPTGELF
TRBJ1-2	TRBV6-2/TRBV6-3	ASSYREGQRAYGYT
TRBJ2-7	TRBV28	ASSFRRDPYEQY
TRBJ2-2	TRBV20-1	SASQGSNTGELF
TRBJ2-5	TRBV6-1	ASSPTKTGTQETQY
TRBJ2-2	TRBV20-1	SATQGTANTGELF
TRBJ2-7	TRBV6-2/TRBV6-3	ASRPTGTVYEQY
TRBJ2-1	TRBV4-2	ASSRATGGVSYNEQF
TRBJ2-5	TRBV6-5	ASSYGSSQETQY
TRBJ2-3	TRBV6-5	ASSYYPSFSTDTQY
TRBJ2-7	TRBV29-1	SVEVTNSYEQY
TRBJ2-3	TRBV5-5	ASSLDAGGTDTQY
TRBJ2-5	TRBV5-1	ASSLAMETQY
TRBJ2-3	TRBV6-5	ASSYFRVQGKDTQY
TRBJ2-7	TRBV5-1	ASSLPGTGVSYEQY
TRBJ2-5	TRBV7-3	ASSPRLAEQETQY
TRBJ1-6	TRBV5-1	ASSSDIYNSPLH
TRBJ2-3	TRBV7-9	ASSRDGDTQY
TRBJ2-1	TRBV5-1	ASSEGLYYNEQF
TRBJ2-7	TRBV13	ASSPPGSSEQY
TRBJ2-3	TRBV7-2	ASSTRAGETDTQY
TRBJ1-3	TRBV24-1	ATKEQGSFSGNTIY
TRBJ2-7	TRBV28	ASSPQIITYEQY
TRBJ2-7	TRBV11-1	ASSYGPAGPSTYEQY
TRBJ1-1	TRBV4-3	ASSRRGQGLTEAF
TRBJ1-1	TRBV3-1	ASSSFGGPKTEAF
TRBJ2-7	TRBV20-1	SATGGDSYEQY
TRBJ2-4	TRBV27	ASIEGGKNIQY
TRBJ2-2	TRBV19	ASTALGGNTGELF
TRBJ2-7	TRBV4-1	ASRSSGRSDEQY
TRBJ2-7	TRBV6-1	ASNKGVGFHEQY
TRBJ2-3	TRBV7-2	ASSYQIAGPPDTQY
TRBJ2-7	TRBV29-1	SVEVPGATYEQY
TRBJ2-6	TRBV2	ASVSGRVTGANVLT
TRBJ2-2	TRBV7-9	ASSLALRDVTGELF